This T cell receptor beta chain was obtained from a study of Graves' ophthalmopathy and Graves' hyperthyroidism. From RNA, the CDR3 regions of TCR beta chains were amplified and sequenced. The library came from an HTBI-primed first-round RT-PCR and a second-round multiplex PCR. MiXCR, run by TCRdb on the multiplex PCR reads, gives a single entry per CDR3 protein. The data contain some 410,000 distinct CDR3 sequences, under 25% of them singletons. The authors defined stable hyperthyroidism as no ophthalmopathy within 18 months of follow-up. Points from the study as a whole: Ophthalmopathy progression was predicted with under 71% sensitivity and about 72% specificity.

A few counts support this clonotype. The antigen is not known. V was cut by 0 bases and J by 3 bases, with 9 bases left in between. Germline-derived CDR1 and CDR2 are DFQATT and SNEGSKA (reference sequence). This CDR3 is 13 amino acids long. This receptor was identified in a woman under 30 with stable Graves' hyperthyroidism. Sequenced: peripheral blood. The rearrangement uses TRBV20-1 and TRBJ2-7; weak D call: TRBD2 (5 bases). Here the CDR3 reads CSARETRNYEQYF. CDR3 DNA: TGCAGTGCTAGAGAAACTAGAAACTACGAGCAGTACTTC.